This is a list of T cell receptor beta chains from one sample in a study of Graves' ophthalmopathy and Graves' hyperthyroidism. TCRdb re-derived calls from the multiplex PCR reads in MiXCR, one entry per CDR3 protein. The sample yields hundreds of thousands of distinct CDR3 sequences, 40% to 50% seen once. The sample taken for sequencing was peripheral blood. These TCRs come from an adult man with Graves' ophthalmopathy. CDR3s include the opening cysteine and the closing phenylalanine or tryptophan. D genes are given only for firm matches. Clone size is not always given. Where it is, it says once, few, many or a class for expanded clones.

J	D	size	V	CDR3	DNA
TRBJ2-2	-	-	TRBV19	CASSTNRAISGELFF	TGTGCCAGTAGTACAAACAGGGCAATCTCCGGGGAGCTGTTTTTT
TRBJ1-1	-	few	TRBV12-3/TRBV12-4	CASSSPQGWSQAFF	TGTGCCAGCAGTTCCCCTCAGGGGTGGTCTCAAGCTTTCTTT
TRBJ2-7	-	-	TRBV20-1	CSARLPGESYEQYF	TGCAGTGCTAGATTACCCGGAGAGTCCTACGAGCAGTACTTC
TRBJ2-7	TRBD1	-	TRBV29-1	CSVVSDRIHEQYF	TGCAGCGTTGTATCGGACAGGATCCACGAGCAGTACTTC
TRBJ2-5	-	-	TRBV7-2	CASRLGGAQYF	TGTGCCAGCAGATTAGGAGGGGCCCAGTACTTC
TRBJ1-4	TRBD1	-	TRBV2	CASRGRDRGHEKLFF	TGTGCCAGCAGGGGACGGGACAGGGGGCATGAAAAACTGTTTTTT
TRBJ1-2	TRBD1	few	TRBV27	CASSLSSGGNYGYTF	TGTGCCAGCAGTTTATCTTCAGGGGGGAACTATGGCTACACCTTC
TRBJ2-5	-	-	TRBV20-1	CSACSTSSRQETQYF	TGCAGTGCTTGCTCAACGTCGTCCAGACAAGAGACCCAGTACTTC
TRBJ2-5	-	-	TRBV7-8	CASSWISGAGETQYF	TGTGCCAGCAGCTGGATCTCAGGGGCAGGAGAGACCCAGTACTTC
TRBJ2-1	-	-	TRBV2	CASSEPQFF	TGTGCCAGCAGTGAACCGCAGTTCTTC
TRBJ2-7	-	few	TRBV10-2	CASSYPGAYEQYF	TGTGCCAGTAGTTACCCGGGGGCCTACGAGCAGTACTTC
TRBJ2-2	-	few	TRBV7-3	CASSSPDGSNTGELFF	TGTGCCAGCAGCTCCCCGGACGGATCGAACACCGGGGAGCTGTTTTTT
TRBJ2-5	-	few	TRBV11-2	CASSLDTSQETQYF	TGTGCCAGCAGCTTAGATACATCTCAAGAGACCCAGTACTTC
TRBJ2-7	-	-	TRBV27	CASSSVYEQYF	TGTGCCAGCAGTTCCGTCTACGAGCAGTACTTC
TRBJ2-7	-	few	TRBV19	CASSRLGRGYEQYF	TGTGCCAGTAGTAGGCTGGGACGGGGCTACGAGCAGTACTTC
TRBJ1-2	-	few	TRBV7-8	CASSPSDRFYGYTF	TGTGCCAGCAGCCCTTCGGACAGATTCTATGGCTACACCTTC
TRBJ2-7	-	once	TRBV6-9	CASSEGGIRYEQYF	TGTGCCAGCAGTGAAGGGGGAATTCGCTACGAGCAGTACTTC
TRBJ2-5	-	-	TRBV12-5	CASGLVLGQHYF	TGTGCTAGTGGTTTGGTACTAGGACAGCATTACTTC
TRBJ1-2	TRBD1	few	TRBV20-1	CSVEQGARGYTF	TGCAGTGTTGAACAGGGGGCGCGTGGCTACACCTTC
TRBJ2-7	-	-	TRBV10-2	CASSYSAGSSYEQYF	TGTGCCAGCAGTTACTCGGCAGGGAGCTCCTACGAGCAGTACTTC
TRBJ2-7	TRBD1	-	TRBV12-3/TRBV12-4	CASSLGQGAPWEQYF	TGTGCCAGCAGTTTAGGGCAGGGGGCGCCGTGGGAGCAGTACTTC
TRBJ1-5	-	-	TRBV24-1	CATGPEGSNQPQHF	TGTGCCACCGGCCCGGAAGGTAGCAATCAGCCCCAGCATTTT
TRBJ2-7	-	few	TRBV24-1	CATSEAGNKGYEQYF	TGTGCCACCAGTGAGGCCGGGAACAAAGGCTACGAGCAGTACTTC
TRBJ1-1	-	many	TRBV7-8	CASSPRQQGNPEAFF	TGTGCCAGCAGCCCCAGACAGCAGGGGAACCCTGAAGCTTTCTTT
TRBJ2-1	-	-	TRBV25-1	CASRDPHGYNEQFF	TGTGCCAGCCGCGACCCCCACGGGTACAATGAGCAGTTCTTC
TRBJ2-5	-	few	TRBV7-8	CASSLGNGETQYF	TGTGCCAGCAGCTTAGGAAACGGGGAGACCCAGTACTTC
TRBJ2-3	-	-	TRBV3-1	CASSPRFGGTDTQYF	TGTGCCAGCAGCCCTCGATTCGGGGGCACAGATACGCAGTATTTT
TRBJ2-2	-	-	TRBV11-2	CASSPTTGSGELFF	TGTGCCAGCAGCCCCACGACAGGTTCCGGGGAGCTGTTTTTT
TRBJ2-7	TRBD2	-	TRBV4-1	CASSQLAGGTDEQYF	TGCGCCAGCAGCCAGCTAGCGGGGGGGACGGACGAGCAGTACTTC
TRBJ2-2	-	once	TRBV15	CVTSRDLVHTGELFF	TGTGTCACCAGCAGAGACCTCGTGCACACCGGGGAGCTGTTTTTT
TRBJ1-1	TRBD1	-	TRBV5-6	CASNPPGQANTEAFF	TGTGCCAGCAATCCCCCGGGACAGGCGAACACTGAAGCTTTCTTT
TRBJ2-5	TRBD1	-	TRBV6-1	CASSETGVRETQYF	TGTGCCAGCAGTGAGACAGGGGTCAGGGAGACCCAGTACTTC
TRBJ1-4	-	few	TRBV29-1	CSVTGLGNEKLFF	TGCAGCGTTACAGGGCTCGGTAATGAAAAACTGTTTTTT
TRBJ1-6	-	-	TRBV12-3/TRBV12-4	CASSSRGMGSPLHF	TGTGCCAGCAGTTCCCGAGGGATGGGTTCACCCCTCCACTTT
TRBJ1-2	TRBD1	few	TRBV25-1	CASSERQGRDYGYTF	TGTGCCAGCAGTGAAAGACAGGGGAGGGACTATGGCTACACCTTC